The sample holds many counts of the clone carrying this T cell receptor beta chain. Its antigen is currently unknown. This entry comes from a study of T-cell memory formation after mild COVID-19. Overall study: There were largely donor-specific TCR clusters. Points from the study as a whole: Later expanders leaned CD4+, whereas day 15 to 85 contracting clones were balanced CD4/CD8. CM and EM subsets held most contracting CD4+ clones; EMRA held CD8+ ones. Pre-infection memory already had some responding clones, implying cross-reactive memory joined.

The V and J ends lost 0 bases and 0 bases respectively, with 3 bases between them. This CDR3 region has 13 residues. Looked up from germline, CDR1 is SGHVS and CDR2 is FNYEAQ. MiXCR, run by TCRdb on the 5' RACE reads, gives a single entry per CDR3 protein. The data show around 99,000 distinct CDR3 sequences, 13% to 15% seen once. The rearrangement joins TRBV7-6 to TRBJ2-7; D remains unclear. This receptor was taken from a man aged 18 to 29 who had mild COVID-19 (a few samples of this study predate the infection). Cell type and time point are not known. Material for sequencing was PBMCs or a T cell subset sorted from them (not recorded which). The CDR3 region is CASSLATSYEQYF. The CDR3 nucleotides read TGTGCCAGCAGCTTAGCCACCTCCTACGAGCAGTACTTC.